The following is a TCR beta chain sequence with its context. The entry originates in a study of control samples from healthy donors and cancer patients. TCRdb's table, derived via immunoSEQ multiplex PCR, lists solely in-frame clones and lacks some. The sample consists of around 70,000 clones, about 89% of them appearing once. Per the germline V gene, CDR1 is MNHNS and CDR2 is SASEGT. The CDR3 is 14 residues long. V shed 4 bases, J shed 4 bases, and the junction held 0 bases outside the gene matches. What was sequenced was PBMCs. The genes are TRBV6-1 and TRBJ2-1, with TRBD2 matching 11 bases. This clonotype originated in a woman aged 50 to 60 with head and neck cancer. The CDR3 sequence is CASSVAGGYNEQFF. CDR3 bases: TGTGCCAGCAGTGTAGCGGGGGGGTACAATGAGCAGTTCTTC.